These 20 T cell receptor beta chains originate from one sample sequenced in a study of cytomegalovirus exposure and HLA in healthy donors. The PCR ran on 60 Vbeta and 13 Jbeta primers. The repertoire was sequenced with immunoSEQ multiplex PCR; TCRdb's copy has only in-frame clones and lacks some. This sample has around 190,000 clones, with about four fifths found just once. Material for sequencing was PBMCs. All receptors derive from a middle-aged man in good health and CMV-seropositive.

The chain has TRBV19 and TRBJ2-7; 8 bases are a match to TRBD1. The junction had 3 bases not matched to a gene; V was cut back by 5 bases and J by 0 bases. Looked up from germline, CDR1 is LNHDA and CDR2 is SQIVND (reference sequence). This CDR3 has 14 residues. CDR3 in amino acids: CASSAGTGSYEQYF. The CDR3 DNA follows: TGTGCCAGTAGTGCCGGGACAGGCTCCTACGAGCAGTACTTC.

The chain is built from TRBV7-9 and TRBJ1-4; D is uncertain. V was cut by 0 bases and J by 8 bases, with 10 bases left in between. The CDR3 covers 14 residues. Per germline, CDR1 SEHNR and CDR2 FQNEAQ (reference sequence). The CDR3 here is CASSLAGVEEKLFF. The CDR3 DNA is TGTGCCAGCAGCTTAGCCGGGGTCGAGGAAAAACTGTTTTTT.

This clone was detected a few times. The V call is TRBV7-3, the J call TRBJ2-6; maybe TRBD1 (5 bases). Trimming took 3 bases from V and 4 from J, leaving 10 bases between them. The CDR3 is 15 residues long. Germline V lookup: CDR1 SGHTA, CDR2 FQGTGA. Here the CDR3 reads CASSFQGSGANVLTF. The CDR3 DNA sequence: TGTGCCAGCAGCTTTCAGGGCTCCGGGGCCAACGTCCTGACTTTC.

The chain carries TRBV7-9 and TRBJ1-1; a weak D match, TRBD1 (5 bases). Germline CDR1 and CDR2: SEHNR and FQNEAQ (reference sequence). The CDR3 runs 14 residues. Trimming shortened V by 5 bases and J by 4 bases, and 14 bases separated the two germline ends. The CDR3 region has the DNA TGTGCCAGCAGCAACAAGGGCGGGGGCACTGAAGCTTTCTTT. Protein: CASSNKGGGTEAFF. The full variable domain, its missing parts supplied by reference TRBV7-9 and TRBJ1-1, is DTGVSQNPRHKITKRGQNVTFRCDPISEHNRLYWYRQTLGQGPEFLTYFQNEAQLEKSRLLSDRFSAERPKGSFSTLEIQRTEQGDSAMYLCASSNKGGGTEAFFGQGTRLTVV.

This sequence joins TRBV7-7 and TRBJ2-2; D is perhaps TRBD1 (6 bases). Trimming took 1 base from V and 3 from J, leaving 12 bases between them. The CDR3 covers 16 residues. Germline CDR1 reads SSHAT; CDR2 reads FNYEAQ (reference sequence). This CDR3 is CASSLGQGLDTGELFF. DNA for the CDR3: TGTGCCAGCAGCTTAGGGCAGGGGCTCGACACCGGGGAGCTGTTTTTT.

The V call is TRBV4-2, the J call TRBJ2-2; the D is unclear. There are 15 residues in the CDR3. Trimming left V 0 bases short and J 2 bases short, with 7 bases between. Germline lookup yields CDR1 LGHNA and CDR2 YNFKEQ. CDR3 sequence (DNA): TGTGCCAGCAGCCAAGATTTAACAAACACCGGGGAGCTGTTTTTT. Its translation is CASSQDLTNTGELFF.

This clone was seen once. This chain links TRBV7-2 with TRBJ2-1; possible D gene TRBD2, 6 bases. V dropped 5 bases and J dropped 7 bases, with 12 bases sitting between them. This CDR3 comprises 13 residues. Germline values: CDR1 SGHTA, CDR2 FQGNSA. The CDR3 loop reads CASSTSRGNEQFF. Here the CDR3 DNA reads TGTGCCAGCAGCACGTCCCGGGGGAATGAGCAGTTCTTC.

This clone was counted a few times. V and J are TRBV7-9 and TRBJ1-5, with D possibly TRBD1 on 5 matching bases. Per the germline V gene, CDR1 is SEHNR and CDR2 is FQNEAQ (reference sequence). The ends were cut back, 6 bases at V and 7 bases at J, with 16 bases in the middle. This CDR3 comprises 14 residues. The chain's CDR3 is CASRDTSSNQPQHF. CDR3 sequence (DNA): TGTGCCAGCAGGGACACCTCCTCCAACCAGCCCCAGCATTTT.

The chain links TRBV7-8 to TRBJ1-2; 11 positions agree with TRBD1. The J segment lost 7 bases and the V segment lost 5 bases, leaving 9 bases of the junction unmatched. Germline CDR1 SGHVS, CDR2 FQNEAQ. There are 15 residues in the CDR3. This chain's CDR3 is CASSPLGQGAGGYTF. The CDR3 bases are TGTGCCAGCAGCCCCCTCGGACAGGGGGCTGGTGGCTACACCTTC.

V and J are TRBV9 and TRBJ2-5, with D possibly matching TRBD2 (6 bases). The CDR3 covers 15 residues. V gave up 4 bases and J gave up 4 bases, with 17 bases separating them. The germline V gene encodes CDR1 SGDLS and CDR2 YYNGEE. CDR3 DNA sequence: TGTGCCAGCAGCCCATTCGGAAAGGGAGGAGAGACCCAGTACTTC. Its translation is CASSPFGKGGETQYF.

V and J are TRBV19 and TRBJ2-7, with TRBD1 matching 10 bases. The trim removed 4 bases at V and 4 bases at J, leaving 10 bases unmatched. The germline V gene has CDR1 LNHDA and CDR2 SQIVND (reference sequence). The CDR3 covers 16 residues. The CDR3 nucleotides read TGTGCCAGTAGTAAAAACCGGGACAGGGGTCGGTACGAGCAGTACTTC. Translated: CASSKNRDRGRYEQYF.

This chain connects TRBV28 to TRBJ1-5; D is unresolved. CDR3 size: 15 residues. Germline values: CDR1 MDHEN, CDR2 SYDVKM. V shed 3 bases and J shed 2 bases, with 11 bases lying between them. In DNA form, the CDR3 reads TGTGCCAGCAGTTTTCGGGGAATGGGCAATCAGCCCCAGCATTTT. Translated: CASSFRGMGNQPQHF.

The V call is TRBV2, the J call TRBJ1-4; 7 bases match TRBD1. V lost 6 bases and J lost 0; bases outside the gene matches: 7. The CDR3 runs to 16 residues. The germline gives CDR1 SNHLY, CDR2 FYNNEI. The CDR3 loop reads CASRVGTAATNEKLFF. The CDR3 coding sequence is TGTGCCAGCAGGGTCGGGACAGCTGCAACTAATGAAAAACTGTTTTTT.

This chain uses TRBV4-1 with TRBJ2-5, with 7 bases identical to TRBD2. This CDR3 contains 17 residues. The V gene end was trimmed by 0 bases and the J gene end by 8 bases; junction bases not matched to a gene: 15. Germline V CDR1 and CDR2: MGHRA, YSYEKL. The CDR3 nucleotides are TGCGCCAGCAGCCAAGATCTCGGGGGAGGGCCTTGGAGAACCCAGTACTTC. It translates to CASSQDLGGGPWRTQYF.

Only a few counts were recorded for this clone. The V call is TRBV28, the J call TRBJ1-5; the match to TRBD1 covers 10 bases. CDR3 length: 14 amino acids. The germline V gene encodes CDR1 MDHEN and CDR2 SYDVKM. The V segment lost 5 bases and the J segment 5 bases; nucleotides outside the gene matches: 3. CDR3 region: CASSTGTGDQPQHF. The CDR3 nucleotides read TGTGCCAGCAGTACTGGGACAGGGGATCAGCCCCAGCATTTT.

The rearrangement uses TRBV7-8 and TRBJ1-1, with D possibly being TRBD1 (5 bases). V lost 0 bases to trimming and J lost 8 bases, with 13 bases between them. The CDR3 is 14 amino acids. Germline lookup yields CDR1 SGHVS and CDR2 FQNEAQ. DNA for the CDR3: TGTGCCAGCAGCTTAGCGCAGGGCGCCCTCGAAGCTTTCTTT. It codes for CASSLAQGALEAFF.

The chain links TRBV6-5 to TRBJ2-3; 10 bases agree with TRBD1. The trim removed 5 bases at V and 6 bases at J, leaving 5 bases unmatched. This CDR3 region has 14 residues. The V gene's germline CDR1 is MNHEY and CDR2 SVGAGI. The DNA of the CDR3 is TGTGCCAGCAGTAGGGACAGGGGAAGCGATACGCAGTATTTT. Residues: CASSRDRGSDTQYF.

The chain has TRBV29-1 and TRBJ2-2; 10 bases fit TRBD2. Germline values: CDR1 SQVTM, CDR2 ANQGSEA. This CDR3 has 17 amino acids. V lost 6 bases and J lost 1; bases outside the gene matches: 11. The CDR3 region has the DNA TGCAGCGTCCGAGGACTAGCGGACCGTCTGAACACCGGGGAGCTGTTTTTT. Encoded protein: CSVRGLADRLNTGELFF.

This CDR3 reads CASSHEGDTSGANVLTF. In nucleotides, the CDR3 is TGTGCCAGCAGCCATGAAGGGGACACCTCTGGGGCCAACGTCCTGACTTTC. This rearrangement joins TRBV4-2 to TRBJ2-6; D possibly corresponds to TRBD1 (6 bases). Germline assignment: CDR1 LGHNA and CDR2 YNFKEQ. The CDR3 is 17 residues long. Trimming pared 3 bases from V and 0 bases from J, leaving 12 bases between.

In the case of this clone: One end of the junction is discordant with germline, which a read error may explain. The chain joins TRBV6-4 to TRBJ2-6; D perhaps matches TRBD1 (5 bases). The germline CDR1 and CDR2 sequences are MRHNA and SNTAGT. The CDR3 is 14 amino acids. CDR3 amino acids: CANSDSSGANGLTF. As DNA, the CDR3 is TGTGCCAACAGTGACTCGTCTGGGGCCAACGGCCTGACTTTC.